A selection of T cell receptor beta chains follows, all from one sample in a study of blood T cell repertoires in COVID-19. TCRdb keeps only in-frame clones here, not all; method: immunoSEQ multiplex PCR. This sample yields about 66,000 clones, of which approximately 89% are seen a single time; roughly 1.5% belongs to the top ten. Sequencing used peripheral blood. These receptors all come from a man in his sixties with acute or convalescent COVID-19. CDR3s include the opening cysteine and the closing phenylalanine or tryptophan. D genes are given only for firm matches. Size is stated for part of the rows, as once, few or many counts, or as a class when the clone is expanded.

cdr3_nt: TGTGCCAGCACTACAGGGGCCCCAGGTTCACCCCTCCACTTT; cdr3_aa: CASTTGAPGSPLHF; j_call: TRBJ1-6; v_call: TRBV2; d_call: TRBD1; clone_size: once
cdr3_nt: TGTGCTAGTGGTTTCCAGCTAGCGGGGGGTACGTACAATGAGCAGTTCTTC; cdr3_aa: CASGFQLAGGTYNEQFF; j_call: TRBJ2-1; v_call: TRBV12-5; d_call: TRBD2; clone_size: NA
cdr3_nt: TGCGCCAGCAGCCAGGGACAGGGAAACACCATATATTTT; cdr3_aa: CASSQGQGNTIYF; j_call: TRBJ1-3; v_call: TRBV4-1; d_call: TRBD1; clone_size: NA
cdr3_nt: TGTGCCAGCAGTTTTGAACGGGGTCTGTACAATGAGCAGTTCTTC; cdr3_aa: CASSFERGLYNEQFF; j_call: TRBJ2-1; v_call: TRBV27; d_call: NA; clone_size: NA
cdr3_nt: TGTGCCAGTAGTCCGACAGGGGGCGCGTACCAGCCCCAGCATTTT; cdr3_aa: CASSPTGGAYQPQHF; j_call: TRBJ1-5; v_call: TRBV19; d_call: TRBD1; clone_size: NA
cdr3_nt: TGCGCCAGCAGCTTGCCAGGGGGGCGCGAGCAGTACTTC; cdr3_aa: CASSLPGGREQYF; j_call: TRBJ2-7; v_call: TRBV5-1; d_call: NA; clone_size: NA
cdr3_nt: TGCGCCAGCAGCCAAGATTCGTATGCGGCCGCAAACACCGGGGAGCTGTTTTTT; cdr3_aa: CASSQDSYAAANTGELFF; j_call: TRBJ2-2; v_call: TRBV4-1; d_call: NA; clone_size: NA
cdr3_nt: TGTGCCAGCAGGCCAGGGTCCTCTTATGGCTACACCTTC; cdr3_aa: CASRPGSSYGYTF; j_call: TRBJ1-2; v_call: TRBV7-3; d_call: NA; clone_size: NA
cdr3_nt: TGTGCCAGCAGCTCGAACCCGGGACAGCGCTATGGCTACACCTTC; cdr3_aa: CASSSNPGQRYGYTF; j_call: TRBJ1-2; v_call: TRBV7-9; d_call: TRBD1; clone_size: NA
cdr3_nt: TGTGCCAGCAGCTTGGGGCAGGGGCCTAATGAAAAACTGTTTTTT; cdr3_aa: CASSLGQGPNEKLFF; j_call: TRBJ1-4; v_call: TRBV5-4; d_call: NA; clone_size: NA
cdr3_nt: TGCGCCAGCAGCTTGGAGGCAACAGGGAGAACTGAAGCTTTCTTT; cdr3_aa: CASSLEATGRTEAFF; j_call: TRBJ1-1; v_call: TRBV5-1; d_call: NA; clone_size: NA
cdr3_nt: TGCAGCGTGGGTGCCAGGGAGGACTATGGCTACACCTTC; cdr3_aa: CSVGAREDYGYTF; j_call: TRBJ1-2; v_call: TRBV29-1; d_call: NA; clone_size: NA
cdr3_nt: TGTGCCAGCAGCTTAGCTAGCGGGGGCCCCACAGATACGCAGTATTTT; cdr3_aa: CASSLASGGPTDTQYF; j_call: TRBJ2-3; v_call: TRBV7-6; d_call: TRBD2; clone_size: NA
cdr3_nt: TGTGCCTGGAGTGTAGGAGGTGGGGGCTACACCTTC; cdr3_aa: CAWSVGGGGYTF; j_call: TRBJ1-2; v_call: TRBV30; d_call: NA; clone_size: NA
cdr3_nt: TGTGCCAGCAAACTAGCGGGGGTGAACACCGGGGAGCTGTTTTTT; cdr3_aa: CASKLAGVNTGELFF; j_call: TRBJ2-2; v_call: TRBV2; d_call: TRBD2; clone_size: few
cdr3_nt: TGTGCCAGTACTTCCGGACAGGGGTGGGGTCAGCCCCAGCATTTT; cdr3_aa: CASTSGQGWGQPQHF; j_call: TRBJ1-5; v_call: TRBV19; d_call: TRBD1; clone_size: NA
cdr3_nt: TGTGCCAGCAGCCTGCTCGCCGGGACAGGGGGAGGAACTGAAGCTTTCTTT; cdr3_aa: CASSLLAGTGGGTEAFF; j_call: TRBJ1-1; v_call: TRBV5-8; d_call: TRBD1; clone_size: NA
cdr3_nt: TGTGCCAGTAGTATATCTGTCGCGGGGGATACGCAGTATTTT; cdr3_aa: CASSISVAGDTQYF; j_call: TRBJ2-3; v_call: TRBV19; d_call: NA; clone_size: few
cdr3_nt: TGTGCCAGCAGTAGAACAGGGATCTCCTACGAGCAGTACTTC; cdr3_aa: CASSRTGISYEQYF; j_call: TRBJ2-7; v_call: TRBV7-9; d_call: NA; clone_size: NA
cdr3_nt: TGTGCCAGCAAGAACGGCGGTTTTAACTATGGCTACACCTTC; cdr3_aa: CASKNGGFNYGYTF; j_call: TRBJ1-2; v_call: TRBV6-5; d_call: NA; clone_size: once
cdr3_nt: TGTGCCACCAGCAGGCCCGGGGCGGGGGCCACCGGGGAGCTGTTTTTT; cdr3_aa: CATSRPGAGATGELFF; j_call: TRBJ2-2; v_call: TRBV15; d_call: NA; clone_size: NA
cdr3_nt: TGTGCCAGCTCACCAGACTGGGGCTCGACTGAAGCTTTCTTT; cdr3_aa: CASSPDWGSTEAFF; j_call: TRBJ1-1; v_call: TRBV18; d_call: NA; clone_size: NA
cdr3_nt: TGTGCCAGCAGCTTAGCCCCCCTTGGGGGGGCCCAAAACATTCAGTACTTC; cdr3_aa: CASSLAPLGGAQNIQYF; j_call: TRBJ2-4; v_call: TRBV11-2; d_call: NA; clone_size: NA